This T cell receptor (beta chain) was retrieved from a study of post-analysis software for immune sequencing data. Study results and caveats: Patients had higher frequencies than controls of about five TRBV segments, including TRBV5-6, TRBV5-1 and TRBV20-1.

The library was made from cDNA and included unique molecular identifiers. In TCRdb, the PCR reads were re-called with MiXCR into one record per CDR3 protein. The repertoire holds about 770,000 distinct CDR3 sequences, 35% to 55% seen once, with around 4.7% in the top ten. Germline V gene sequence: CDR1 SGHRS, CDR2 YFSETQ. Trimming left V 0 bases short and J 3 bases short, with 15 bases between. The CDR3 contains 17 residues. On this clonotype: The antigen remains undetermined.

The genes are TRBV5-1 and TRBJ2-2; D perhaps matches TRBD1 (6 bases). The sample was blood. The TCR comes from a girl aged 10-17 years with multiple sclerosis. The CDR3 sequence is CASSLVPVGAHTGELFF. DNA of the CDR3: TGCGCCAGCAGCTTGGTACCGGTGGGGGCACACACCGGGGAGCTGTTTTTT. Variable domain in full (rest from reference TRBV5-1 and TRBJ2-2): KAGVTQTPRYLIKTRGQQVTLSCSPISGHRSVSWYQQTPGQGLQFLFEYFSETQRNKGNFPGRFSGRQFSNSRSEMNVSTLELGDSALYLCASSLVPVGAHTGELFFGEGSRLTVL.